This T cell receptor (beta chain) was profiled in a study of CD8+ T cells in alopecia areata. Broader study findings: Scalp samples also yield sequences from resident alphabeta T cells of normal skin.

Lesional scalp punch biopsies and peripheral blood were collected from alopecia areata patients. A remark on this clone: Its target is unknown.

CDR1 is SQVTM, CDR2 ANQGSEA, per germline. Deletions cut 6 bases from V and 4 bases from J, with 15 bases between. The length of the CDR3 is 14 residues. Isolated RNA was reverse transcribed into cDNA used as the sequencing template. TCRdb keeps only in-frame clones here, not all; method: immunoSEQ multiplex PCR. The data contain 130,000 to 150,000 clones, 45% to 60% of them singletons. The clonotype was recovered from a human donor with alopecia areata. The rearrangement uses TRBV29-1 and TRBJ2-2; tentatively, D is TRBD1 (6 bases). Sequences were derived from CD4+ T cells sorted from blood, sampled at week 0. CDR3 in amino acids: CSVTSEGVTGELFF. The CDR3 DNA reads as TGCAGCGTGACTTCAGAGGGGGTCACCGGGGAGCTGTTTTTT.